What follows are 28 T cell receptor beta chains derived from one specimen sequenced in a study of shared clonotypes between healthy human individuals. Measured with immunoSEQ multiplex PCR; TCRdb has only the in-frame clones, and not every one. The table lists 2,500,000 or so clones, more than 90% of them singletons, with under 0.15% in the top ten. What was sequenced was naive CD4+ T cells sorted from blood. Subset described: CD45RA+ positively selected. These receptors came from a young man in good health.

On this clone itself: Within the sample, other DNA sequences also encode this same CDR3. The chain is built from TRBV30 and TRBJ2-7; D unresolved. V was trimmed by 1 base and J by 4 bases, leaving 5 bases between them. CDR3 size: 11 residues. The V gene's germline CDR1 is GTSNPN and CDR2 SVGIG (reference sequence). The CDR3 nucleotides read TGTGCCTGGAGTGCGGTATACGAGCAGTACTTC. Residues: CAWSAVYEQYF.

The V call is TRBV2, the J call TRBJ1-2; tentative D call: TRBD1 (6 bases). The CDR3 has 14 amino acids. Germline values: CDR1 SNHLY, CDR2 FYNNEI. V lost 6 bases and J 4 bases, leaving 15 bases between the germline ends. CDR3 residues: CASRIGQLLYGYTF. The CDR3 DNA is TGTGCCAGCAGGATTGGACAGCTACTCTATGGCTACACCTTC.

CDR3 protein: CASFPSGGLSSYEQYF. The CDR3 nucleotides read TGTGCCAGCTTCCCCTCTGGCGGCCTGAGCTCCTACGAGCAGTACTTC. The rearrangement uses TRBV28 and TRBJ2-7; D is unclear. V lost 8 bases, J lost 0 bases, and 20 bases lay in between. Per the germline V gene, CDR1 is MDHEN and CDR2 is SYDVKM. This CDR3 comprises 16 residues.

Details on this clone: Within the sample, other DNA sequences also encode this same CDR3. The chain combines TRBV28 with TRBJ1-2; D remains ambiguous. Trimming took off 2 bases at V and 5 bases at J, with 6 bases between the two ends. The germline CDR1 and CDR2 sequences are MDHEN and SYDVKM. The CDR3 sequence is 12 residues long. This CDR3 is CASSLAGYGYTF. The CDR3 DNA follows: TGTGCCAGCAGTTTAGCGGGTTATGGCTACACCTTC.

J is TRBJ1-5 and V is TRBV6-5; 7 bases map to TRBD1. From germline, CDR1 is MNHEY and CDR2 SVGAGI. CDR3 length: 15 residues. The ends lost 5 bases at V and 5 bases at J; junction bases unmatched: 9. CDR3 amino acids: CASSATGSVYQPQHF. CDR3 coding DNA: TGTGCCAGCAGTGCGACAGGGTCTGTCTATCAGCCCCAGCATTTT.

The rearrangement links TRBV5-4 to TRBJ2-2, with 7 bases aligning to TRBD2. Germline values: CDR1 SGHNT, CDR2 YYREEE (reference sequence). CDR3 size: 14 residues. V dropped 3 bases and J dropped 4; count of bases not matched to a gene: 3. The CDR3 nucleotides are TGTGCCAGCAGCTCCTCGGGAGGCACCGGGGAGCTGTTTTTT. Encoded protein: CASSSSGGTGELFF.

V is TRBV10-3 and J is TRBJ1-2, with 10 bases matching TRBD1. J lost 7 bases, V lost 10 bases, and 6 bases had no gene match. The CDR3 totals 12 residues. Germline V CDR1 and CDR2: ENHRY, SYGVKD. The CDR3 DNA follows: TGTGCCACCGACAGGGGGCGATTTGGCTACACCTTC. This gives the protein CATDRGRFGYTF.

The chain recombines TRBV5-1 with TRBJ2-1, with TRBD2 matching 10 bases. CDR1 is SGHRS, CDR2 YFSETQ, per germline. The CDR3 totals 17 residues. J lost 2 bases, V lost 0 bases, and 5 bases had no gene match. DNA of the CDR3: TGCGCCAGCAGCTTGGAACCTAGCGGGAGCCCCTACAATGAGCAGTTCTTC. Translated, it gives CASSLEPSGSPYNEQFF.

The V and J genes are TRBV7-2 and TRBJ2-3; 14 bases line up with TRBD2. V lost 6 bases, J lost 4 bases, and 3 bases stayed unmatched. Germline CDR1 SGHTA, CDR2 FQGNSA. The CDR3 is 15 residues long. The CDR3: CASRPGLAGADTQYF. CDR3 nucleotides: TGTGCCAGCAGGCCGGGACTAGCGGGAGCAGATACGCAGTATTTT.

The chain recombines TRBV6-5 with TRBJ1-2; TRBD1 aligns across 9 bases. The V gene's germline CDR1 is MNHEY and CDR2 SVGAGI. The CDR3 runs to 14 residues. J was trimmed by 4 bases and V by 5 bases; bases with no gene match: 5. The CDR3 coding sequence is TGTGCCAGCAGTACGGGACAGGGAGGCTATGGCTACACCTTC. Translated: CASSTGQGGYGYTF.

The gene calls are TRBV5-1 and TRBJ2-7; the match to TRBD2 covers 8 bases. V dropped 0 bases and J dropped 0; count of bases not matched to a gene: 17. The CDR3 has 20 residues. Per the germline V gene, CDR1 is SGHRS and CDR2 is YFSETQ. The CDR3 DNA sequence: TGCGCCAGCAGCTTGGAGTGGTCGGGGGGGCTGGTAGCGAGCTCCTACGAGCAGTACTTC. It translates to CASSLEWSGGLVASSYEQYF. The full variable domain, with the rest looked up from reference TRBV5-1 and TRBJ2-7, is KAGVTQTPRYLIKTRGQQVTLSCSPISGHRSVSWYQQTPGQGLQFLFEYFSETQRNKGNFPGRFSGRQFSNSRSEMNVSTLELGDSALYLCASSLEWSGGLVASSYEQYFGPGTRLTVT.

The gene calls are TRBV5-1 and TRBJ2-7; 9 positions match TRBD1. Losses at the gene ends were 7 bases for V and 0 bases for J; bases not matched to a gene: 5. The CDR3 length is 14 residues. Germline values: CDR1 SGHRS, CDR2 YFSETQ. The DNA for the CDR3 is TGCGCCAGCGGGGACAGGGAAACCTCCTACGAGCAGTACTTC. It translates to CASGDRETSYEQYF.

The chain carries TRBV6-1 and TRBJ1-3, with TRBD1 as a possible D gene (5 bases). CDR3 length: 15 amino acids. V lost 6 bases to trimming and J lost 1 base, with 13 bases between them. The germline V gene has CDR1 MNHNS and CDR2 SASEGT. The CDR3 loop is CASSEIDSSGNTIYF. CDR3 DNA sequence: TGTGCCAGCAGCGAAATTGACAGTTCTGGAAACACCATATATTTT.

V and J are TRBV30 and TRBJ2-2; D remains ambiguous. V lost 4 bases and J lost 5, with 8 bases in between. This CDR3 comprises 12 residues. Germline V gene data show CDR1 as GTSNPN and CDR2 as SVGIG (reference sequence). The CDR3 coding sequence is TGTGCCTGGACATGGGTAACCGGGGAGCTGTTTTTT. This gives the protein CAWTWVTGELFF.

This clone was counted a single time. The CDR3 protein is CASSLAPTGSQETQYF. Here the CDR3 DNA reads TGCGCCAGCAGCTTGGCCCCGACAGGGTCCCAAGAGACCCAGTACTTC. The chain employs TRBV5-1 and TRBJ2-5; 7 nucleotides agree with TRBD1. V shed 0 bases, J shed 1 base, and the junction held 6 bases outside the gene matches. Germline CDR1 and CDR2: SGHRS and YFSETQ. This CDR3 region has 16 residues.

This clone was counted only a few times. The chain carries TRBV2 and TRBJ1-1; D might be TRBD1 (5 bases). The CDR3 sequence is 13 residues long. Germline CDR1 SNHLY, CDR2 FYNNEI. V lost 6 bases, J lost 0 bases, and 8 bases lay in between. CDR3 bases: TGTGCCAGCAGAGGACACCTGAACACTGAAGCTTTCTTT. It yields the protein CASRGHLNTEAFF.

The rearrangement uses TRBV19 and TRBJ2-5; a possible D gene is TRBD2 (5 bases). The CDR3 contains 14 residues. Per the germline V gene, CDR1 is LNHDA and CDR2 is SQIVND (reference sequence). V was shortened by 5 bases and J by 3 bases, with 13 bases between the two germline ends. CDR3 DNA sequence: TGTGCCAGTAGTCCCCGGGGTGGGGAAGAGACCCAGTACTTC. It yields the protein CASSPRGGEETQYF.

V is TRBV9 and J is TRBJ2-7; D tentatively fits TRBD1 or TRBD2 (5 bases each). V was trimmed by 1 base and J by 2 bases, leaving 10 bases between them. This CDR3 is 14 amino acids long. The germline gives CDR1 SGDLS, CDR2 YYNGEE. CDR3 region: CASSVWDGAYEQYF. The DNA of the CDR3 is TGTGCCAGCAGCGTATGGGACGGCGCCTACGAGCAGTACTTC. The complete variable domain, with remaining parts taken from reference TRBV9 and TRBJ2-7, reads DSGVTQTPKHLITATGQRVTLRCSPRSGDLSVYWYQQSLDQGLQFLIQYYNGEERAKGNILERFSAQQFPDLHSELNLSSLELGDSALYFCASSVWDGAYEQYFGPGTRLTVT.

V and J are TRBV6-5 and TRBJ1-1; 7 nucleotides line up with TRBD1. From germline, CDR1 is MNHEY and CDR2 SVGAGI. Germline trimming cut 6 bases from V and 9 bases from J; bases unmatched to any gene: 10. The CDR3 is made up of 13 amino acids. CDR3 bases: TGTGCCAGCAGGGTGAGAAGGGACAGTAAAGCTTTCTTT. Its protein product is CASRVRRDSKAFF.

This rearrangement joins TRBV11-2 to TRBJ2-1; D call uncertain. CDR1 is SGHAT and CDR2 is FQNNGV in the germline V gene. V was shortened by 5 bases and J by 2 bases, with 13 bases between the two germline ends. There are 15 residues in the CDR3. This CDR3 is CASSPGFYTYNEQFF. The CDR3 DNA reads TGTGCCAGCAGCCCCGGTTTTTACACCTACAATGAGCAGTTCTTC.

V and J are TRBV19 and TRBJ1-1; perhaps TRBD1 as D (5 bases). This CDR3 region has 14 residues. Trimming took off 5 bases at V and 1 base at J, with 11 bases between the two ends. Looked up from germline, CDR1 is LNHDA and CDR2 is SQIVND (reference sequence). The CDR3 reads CASSGQGKNTEAFF. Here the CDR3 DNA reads TGTGCCAGTAGTGGGCAGGGTAAGAACACTGAAGCTTTCTTT.

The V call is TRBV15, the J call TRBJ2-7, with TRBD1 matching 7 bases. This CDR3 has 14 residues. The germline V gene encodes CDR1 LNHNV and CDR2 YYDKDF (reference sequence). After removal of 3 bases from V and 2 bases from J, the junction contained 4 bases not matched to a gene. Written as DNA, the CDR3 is TGTGCCACCAGCAGGGAAACAGGGGCCTACGAGCAGTACTTC. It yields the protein CATSRETGAYEQYF.

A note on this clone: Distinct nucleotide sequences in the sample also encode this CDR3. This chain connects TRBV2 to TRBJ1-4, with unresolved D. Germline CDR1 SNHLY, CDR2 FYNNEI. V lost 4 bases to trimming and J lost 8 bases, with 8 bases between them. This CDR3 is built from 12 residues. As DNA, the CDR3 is TGTGCCAGCAGTGGGGATGTAGAAAAACTGTTTTTT. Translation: CASSGDVEKLFF.

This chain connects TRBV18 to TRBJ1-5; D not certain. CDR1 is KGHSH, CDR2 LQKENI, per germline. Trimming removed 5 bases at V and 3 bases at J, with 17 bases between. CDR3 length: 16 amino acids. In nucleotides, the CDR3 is TGTGCCAGCTCAGAGGGATTTCGGGAGAACAATCAGCCCCAGCATTTT. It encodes CASSEGFRENNQPQHF.

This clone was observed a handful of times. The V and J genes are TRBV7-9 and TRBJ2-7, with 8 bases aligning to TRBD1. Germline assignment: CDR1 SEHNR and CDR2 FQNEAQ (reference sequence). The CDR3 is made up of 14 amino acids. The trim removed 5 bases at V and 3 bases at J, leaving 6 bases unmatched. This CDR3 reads CASSNPDRGYEQYF. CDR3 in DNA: TGTGCCAGCAGCAACCCAGACAGGGGCTACGAGCAGTACTTC.

The CDR3 DNA reads as TGTGCCAGCAGCTCGGACAGGAAAGGGGGTGGCTACACCTTC. It specifies CASSSDRKGGGYTF. V usage is TRBV7-9 and J usage is TRBJ1-2, with TRBD1 identical over 7 bases. This CDR3 spans 14 amino acids. V was pared by 4 bases and J by 7 bases, with 9 bases of the junction left unmatched. CDR1 is SEHNR, CDR2 FQNEAQ, per germline (reference sequence).

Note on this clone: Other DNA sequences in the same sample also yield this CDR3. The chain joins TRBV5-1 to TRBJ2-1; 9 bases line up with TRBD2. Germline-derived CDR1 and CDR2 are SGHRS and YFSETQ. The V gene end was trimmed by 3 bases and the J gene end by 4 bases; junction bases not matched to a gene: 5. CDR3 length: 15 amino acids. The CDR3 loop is CASSSGLAGYNEQFF. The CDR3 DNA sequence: TGCGCCAGCAGCTCGGGACTAGCCGGATACAATGAGCAGTTCTTC.

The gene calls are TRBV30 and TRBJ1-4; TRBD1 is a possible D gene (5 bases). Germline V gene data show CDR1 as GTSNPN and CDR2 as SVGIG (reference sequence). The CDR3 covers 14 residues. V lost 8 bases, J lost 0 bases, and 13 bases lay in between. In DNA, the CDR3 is TGTGCCCCGGGCAGGGCCTCAACTAATGAAAAACTGTTTTTT. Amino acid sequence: CAPGRASTNEKLFF.